This record looks at one T cell receptor (beta chain) sequence and its context. Individuals with alopecia areata gave both lesional scalp punch biopsies and peripheral blood for collection. The record originates from a study of CD8+ T cells in alopecia areata. The overall study: Treatment of the treated patients consisted of oral tofacitinib, 5 to 10 mg twice daily.

Extracted from the samples, RNA was reverse transcribed into cDNA to serve as the sequencing template. TCRdb's table, derived via immunoSEQ multiplex PCR, lists solely in-frame clones and lacks some. Among roughly 12,000 clones listed, more than 45% were seen once. V gave up 3 bases and J gave up 7 bases, with 13 bases separating them. Germline values: CDR1 SEHNR, CDR2 FQNEAQ (reference sequence). This CDR3 is built from 13 residues. This rearrangement joins TRBV7-9 to TRBJ2-7, with a weak D call TRBD1 (6 bases). The clonotype was recovered from a human donor with alopecia areata. What was sequenced was skin. The chain's CDR3 is CASSLIGQGEQYF. DNA of the CDR3: TGTGCCAGCAGCTTGATCGGTCAGGGGGAGCAGTACTTC.